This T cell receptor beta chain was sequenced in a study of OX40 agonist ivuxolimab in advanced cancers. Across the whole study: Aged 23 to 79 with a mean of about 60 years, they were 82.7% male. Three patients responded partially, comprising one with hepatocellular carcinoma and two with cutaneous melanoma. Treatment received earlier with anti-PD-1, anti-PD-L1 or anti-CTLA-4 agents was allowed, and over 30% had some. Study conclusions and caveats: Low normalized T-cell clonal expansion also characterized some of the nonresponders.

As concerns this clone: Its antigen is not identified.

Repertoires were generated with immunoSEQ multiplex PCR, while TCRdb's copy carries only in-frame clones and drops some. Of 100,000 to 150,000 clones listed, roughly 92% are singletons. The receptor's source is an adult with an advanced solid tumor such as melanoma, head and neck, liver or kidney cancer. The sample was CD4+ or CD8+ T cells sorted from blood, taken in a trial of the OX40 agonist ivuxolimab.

Written as DNA, the CDR3 is TGTGCCAGCAGTAGAAAGGGTAACGGCTCCTACGAGCAGTACTTC. This encodes CASSRKGNGSYEQYF. The chain is built from TRBV21-1 and TRBJ2-7. TRBV21-1 is a pseudogene segment. The CDR3 sequence is 15 residues long.